A selection of T cell receptor beta chains follows, all from one sample in a study of blood T cell repertoires in COVID-19. Only in-frame clones appear in the TCRdb table, and some are missing; sequencing was by immunoSEQ multiplex PCR. The table records around 260,000 clones, around 80% of them present only once. The specimen sequenced was peripheral blood. These receptors originate from a man aged 55-75 years with acute or convalescent COVID-19. Each CDR3 is given with its conserved first and last residue. The D gene is left open where the match is weak. Clone size is stated in some rows and not others, as once, few, many or a class when expanded.

J gene,clone size,V gene,D gene,CDR3 DNA,CDR3 protein
TRBJ1-6,NA,TRBV10-3,NA,TGTGCCATCAGAGGACTAACTAATAATTCACCCCTCCACTTT,CAIRGLTNNSPLHF
TRBJ2-7,NA,TRBV10-3,TRBD1,TGTGCCATCACCGCCCCCGGGACAGGGGAGGAGCAGTACTTC,CAITAPGTGEEQYF
TRBJ1-6,few,TRBV7-8,TRBD1,TGTGCCAGCAGCTTAGCCATCCGACAGGGCTCCTATAATTCACCCCTCCACTTT,CASSLAIRQGSYNSPLHF
TRBJ1-3,NA,TRBV28,NA,TGTGCCAGCAGTTTATGGGGCCAGGGCGTATACTCTGGAAACACCATATATTTT,CASSLWGQGVYSGNTIYF
TRBJ1-2,NA,TRBV6-1,TRBD1,TGTGCCAGCAGTGAAGGTACAGGGGGACATGGCTACACCTTC,CASSEGTGGHGYTF
TRBJ1-1,NA,TRBV7-9,NA,TGTGCCAGCAGCCTCAGGGATATAGGCGACACTGAAGCTTTCTTT,CASSLRDIGDTEAFF
TRBJ1-2,NA,TRBV29-1,NA,TGCAGCGTTGCGGGGAACTATGGCTACACCTTC,CSVAGNYGYTF
TRBJ1-2,NA,TRBV5-1,TRBD1,TGCGCCAGCAGCTTGACAGGGGCCTATGGCTACACCTTC,CASSLTGAYGYTF
TRBJ1-1,NA,TRBV11-1,TRBD1,TGTGCCAGCAGCTCTCAGGGGGGCACTGAAGCTTTCTTT,CASSSQGGTEAFF
TRBJ1-3,NA,TRBV7-9,NA,TGTGCCAGCAGCTCCCCGGGAGAAGTAGAAGGAAACACCATATATTTT,CASSSPGEVEGNTIYF
TRBJ2-2,NA,TRBV11-2,TRBD1,TGTGCCCTCCAAGGACAGGCTAGAACCGGGGAGCTGTTTTTT,CALQGQARTGELFF
TRBJ2-7,NA,TRBV29-1,NA,TGCAGCGTCCGTAGGATGACAAGTAGCTCCTACGAGCAGTACTTC,CSVRRMTSSSYEQYF
TRBJ2-3,once,TRBV28,TRBD2,TGTGCCAGCAGTTTAGCGGGAGGGACAGATACGCAGTATTTT,CASSLAGGTDTQYF
TRBJ1-1,NA,TRBV7-9,TRBD1,TGTGCCAGCAGCCAACAGACAGGGTTTAACACTGAAGCTTTCTTT,CASSQQTGFNTEAFF
TRBJ1-1,NA,TRBV3-1/TRBV3-2,TRBD1,TGTGCCAGCAGCCGAACAAGGACAGGGAACTACGCTGAAGCTTTCTTT,CASSRTRTGNYAEAFF
TRBJ1-1,NA,TRBV7-9,NA,TGTGCCAGCAGCCCGGGTCATTCAAGGGGCACTGAAGCTTTCTTT,CASSPGHSRGTEAFF
TRBJ1-2,NA,TRBV15,NA,TGTGCCACCAGCAGAGATTATGGGGGGGCATTCGGCTATGGCTACACCTTC,CATSRDYGGAFGYGYTF
TRBJ1-2,NA,TRBV6-6,TRBD1,TGTGCCAGCAGTTACTCGGACAGGACCAGGGGCTACACCTTC,CASSYSDRTRGYTF
TRBJ2-5,NA,TRBV9,TRBD2,TGTGCCAGCAGCGTAGGGCTAGCGGGAGTTGGGGAGACCCAGTACTTC,CASSVGLAGVGETQYF
TRBJ2-2,NA,TRBV15,TRBD1,TGTGCCACCAGCAGACAGGGGGATCGGAGCGGGGAGCTGTTTTTT,CATSRQGDRSGELFF
TRBJ2-2,NA,TRBV18,NA,TGTGCCAGCTCACCTCTAGAGTCCGGGGAGCTGTTTTTT,CASSPLESGELFF
TRBJ2-7,few,TRBV25-1,TRBD1,TGTGCCAGCAGTGATCGACAGGGCCGCTACGAGCAGTACTTC,CASSDRQGRYEQYF
TRBJ2-1,NA,TRBV18,TRBD2,TGTGCCAGCTCTCCGGGGGGTACCAATGAGCAGTTCTTC,CASSPGGTNEQFF
TRBJ2-1,NA,TRBV2,TRBD1,TGTGCCAGCAGAGGACAGGGGAGATACAATGAGCAGTTCTTC,CASRGQGRYNEQFF
TRBJ2-1,NA,TRBV18,NA,TGTGCCAGCTCAATCGGACTCAACAATGAGCAGTTCTTC,CASSIGLNNEQFF
TRBJ2-7,NA,TRBV5-5,TRBD1,TGTGCCAGCAGCCAACAGGGGTCCTACGAGCAGTACTTC,CASSQQGSYEQYF
TRBJ2-5,NA,TRBV27,TRBD2,TGTGCCAGCAGTTCCCGTAGCGGGAGGGAGACCCAGTACTTC,CASSSRSGRETQYF